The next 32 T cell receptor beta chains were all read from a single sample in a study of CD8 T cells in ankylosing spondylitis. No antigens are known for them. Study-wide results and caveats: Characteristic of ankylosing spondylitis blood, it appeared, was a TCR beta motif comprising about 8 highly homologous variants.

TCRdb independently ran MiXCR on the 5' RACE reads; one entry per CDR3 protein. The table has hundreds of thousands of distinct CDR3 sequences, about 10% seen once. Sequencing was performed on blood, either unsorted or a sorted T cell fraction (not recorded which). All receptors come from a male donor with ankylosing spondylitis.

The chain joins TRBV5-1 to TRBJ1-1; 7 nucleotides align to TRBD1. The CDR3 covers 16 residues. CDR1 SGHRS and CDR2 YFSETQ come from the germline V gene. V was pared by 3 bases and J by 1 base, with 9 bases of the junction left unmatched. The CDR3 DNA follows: TGCGCCAGCAGCTGGAAAGGTGCAGGGGGGAACACTGAAGCTTTCTTT. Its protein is CASSWKGAGGNTEAFF.

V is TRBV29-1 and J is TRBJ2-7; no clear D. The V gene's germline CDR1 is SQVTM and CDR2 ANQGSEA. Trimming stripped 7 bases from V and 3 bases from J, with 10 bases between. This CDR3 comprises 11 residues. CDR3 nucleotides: TGCAGCGCCCTTGAGGACTACGAGCAGTACTTC. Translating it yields CSALEDYEQYF.

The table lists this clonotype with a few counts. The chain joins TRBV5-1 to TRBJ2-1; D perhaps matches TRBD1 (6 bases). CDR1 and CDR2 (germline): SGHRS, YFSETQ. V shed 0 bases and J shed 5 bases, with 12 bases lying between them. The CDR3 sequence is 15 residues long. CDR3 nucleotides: TGCGCCAGCAGCTTGGGGGGGACATTGGACAATGAGCAGTTCTTC. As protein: CASSLGGTLDNEQFF.

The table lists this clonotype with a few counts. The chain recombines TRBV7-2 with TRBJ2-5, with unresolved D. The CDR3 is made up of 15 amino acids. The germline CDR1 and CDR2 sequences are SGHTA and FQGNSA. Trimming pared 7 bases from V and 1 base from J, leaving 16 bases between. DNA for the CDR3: TGTGCCAGCACCGGCCGGGCCGTCCTCCAAGAGACCCAGTACTTC. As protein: CASTGRAVLQETQYF.

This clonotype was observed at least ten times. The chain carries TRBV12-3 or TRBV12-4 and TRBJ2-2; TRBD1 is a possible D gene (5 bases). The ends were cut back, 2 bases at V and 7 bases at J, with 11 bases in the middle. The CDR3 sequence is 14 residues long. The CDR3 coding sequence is TGTGCCAGCAGTTTATGGGGCAGGGTCGGGGAGCTGTTTTTT. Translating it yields CASSLWGRVGELFF.

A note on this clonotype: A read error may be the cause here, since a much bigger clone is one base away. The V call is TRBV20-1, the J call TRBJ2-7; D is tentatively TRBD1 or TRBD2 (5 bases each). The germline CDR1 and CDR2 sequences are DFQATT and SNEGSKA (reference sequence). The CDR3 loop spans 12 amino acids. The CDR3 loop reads CSAGTRSYKQYF. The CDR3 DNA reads TGCAGTGCTGGGACCAGAAGCTACAAGCAGTACTTC.

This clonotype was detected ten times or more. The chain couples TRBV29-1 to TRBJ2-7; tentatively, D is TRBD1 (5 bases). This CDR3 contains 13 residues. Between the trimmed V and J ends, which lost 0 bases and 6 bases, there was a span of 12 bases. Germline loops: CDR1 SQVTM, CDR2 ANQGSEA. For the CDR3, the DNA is TGCAGCGTTGAAGAAGGGGCTTCCCCCGAGCAGTACTTC. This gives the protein CSVEEGASPEQYF.

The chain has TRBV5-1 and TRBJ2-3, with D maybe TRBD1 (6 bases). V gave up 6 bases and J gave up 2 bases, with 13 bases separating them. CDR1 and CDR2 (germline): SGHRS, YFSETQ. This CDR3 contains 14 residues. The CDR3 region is CASKPQGTTDTQYF. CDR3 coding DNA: TGCGCCAGCAAACCCCAGGGGACCACAGATACGCAGTATTTT.

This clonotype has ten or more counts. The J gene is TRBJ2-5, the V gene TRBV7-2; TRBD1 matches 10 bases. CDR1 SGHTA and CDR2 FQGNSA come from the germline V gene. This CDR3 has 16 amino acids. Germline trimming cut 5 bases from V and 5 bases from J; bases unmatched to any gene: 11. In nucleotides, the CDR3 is TGTGCCAGCAGCAGATACGGGACAGGGGTGGGGGAGACCCAGTACTTC. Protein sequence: CASSRYGTGVGETQYF. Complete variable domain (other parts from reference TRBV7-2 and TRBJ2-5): GAGVSQSPSNKVTEKGKDVELRCDPISGHTALYWYRQSLGQGLEFLIYFQGNSAPDKSGLPSDRFSAERTGGSVSTLTIQRTQQEDSAVYLCASSRYGTGVGETQYFGPGTRLLVL.

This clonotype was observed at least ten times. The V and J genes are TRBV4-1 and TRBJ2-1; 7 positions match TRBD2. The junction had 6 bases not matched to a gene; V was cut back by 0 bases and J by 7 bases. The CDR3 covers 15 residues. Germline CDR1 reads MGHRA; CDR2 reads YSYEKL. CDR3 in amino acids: CASSQDESRGNEQFF. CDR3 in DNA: TGCGCCAGCAGCCAAGATGAATCGCGGGGGAATGAGCAGTTCTTC.

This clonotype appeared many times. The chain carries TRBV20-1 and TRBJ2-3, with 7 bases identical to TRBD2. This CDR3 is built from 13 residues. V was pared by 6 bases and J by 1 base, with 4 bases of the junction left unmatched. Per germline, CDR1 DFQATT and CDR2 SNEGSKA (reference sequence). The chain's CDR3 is CSARGKGTDTQYF. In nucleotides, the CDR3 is TGCAGTGCGCGGGGGAAAGGCACAGATACGCAGTATTTT.

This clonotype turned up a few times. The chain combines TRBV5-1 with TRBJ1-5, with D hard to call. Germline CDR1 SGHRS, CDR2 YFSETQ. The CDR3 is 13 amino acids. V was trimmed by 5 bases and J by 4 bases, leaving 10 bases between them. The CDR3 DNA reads TGCGCCAGCAGAACCGAACCTAATCAGCCCCAGCATTTT. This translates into CASRTEPNQPQHF.

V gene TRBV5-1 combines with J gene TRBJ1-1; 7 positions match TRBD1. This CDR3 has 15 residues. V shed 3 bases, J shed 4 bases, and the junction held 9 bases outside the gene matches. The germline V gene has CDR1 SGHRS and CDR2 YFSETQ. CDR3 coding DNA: TGCGCCAGCAGCTCGAGACAGGGAATCGGCACTGAAGCTTTCTTT. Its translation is CASSSRQGIGTEAFF.

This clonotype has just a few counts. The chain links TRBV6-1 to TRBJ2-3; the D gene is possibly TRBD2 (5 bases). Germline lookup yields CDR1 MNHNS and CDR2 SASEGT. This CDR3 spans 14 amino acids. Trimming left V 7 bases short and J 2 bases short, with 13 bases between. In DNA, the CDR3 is TGTGCCAGCACTCGGTCTAGCAACACAGATACGCAGTATTTT. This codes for CASTRSSNTDTQYF.

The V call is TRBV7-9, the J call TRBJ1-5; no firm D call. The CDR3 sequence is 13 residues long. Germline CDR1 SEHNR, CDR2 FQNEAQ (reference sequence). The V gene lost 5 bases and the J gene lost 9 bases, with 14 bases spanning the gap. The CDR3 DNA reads TGTGCCAGCAGCGTTGGGTCCCAAGGGCCCCAGCATTTT. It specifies CASSVGSQGPQHF.

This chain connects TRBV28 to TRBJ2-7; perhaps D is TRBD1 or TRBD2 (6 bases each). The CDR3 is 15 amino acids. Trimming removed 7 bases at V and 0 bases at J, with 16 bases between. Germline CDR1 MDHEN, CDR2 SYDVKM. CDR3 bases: TGTGCCAGCACTCCTTGGGGGGACAACTCCTACGAGCAGTACTTC. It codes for CASTPWGDNSYEQYF.

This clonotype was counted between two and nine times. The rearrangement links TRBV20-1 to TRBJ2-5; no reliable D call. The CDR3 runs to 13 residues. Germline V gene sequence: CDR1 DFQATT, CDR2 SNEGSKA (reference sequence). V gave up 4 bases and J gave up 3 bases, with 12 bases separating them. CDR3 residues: CSAIASREETQYF. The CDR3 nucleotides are TGCAGTGCTATTGCCTCTCGTGAAGAGACCCAGTACTTC.

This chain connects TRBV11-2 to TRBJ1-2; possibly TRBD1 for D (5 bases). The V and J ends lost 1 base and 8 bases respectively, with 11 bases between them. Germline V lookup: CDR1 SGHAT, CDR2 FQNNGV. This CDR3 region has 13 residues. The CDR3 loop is CASSLGVGDGYTF. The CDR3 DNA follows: TGTGCCAGCAGCTTAGGTGTGGGGGACGGCTACACCTTC.

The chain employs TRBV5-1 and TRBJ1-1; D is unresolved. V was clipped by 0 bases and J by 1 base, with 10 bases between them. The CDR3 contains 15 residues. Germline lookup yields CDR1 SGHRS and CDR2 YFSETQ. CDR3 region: CASSLESVRNTEAFF. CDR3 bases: TGCGCCAGCAGCTTGGAAAGCGTACGGAACACTGAAGCTTTCTTT.

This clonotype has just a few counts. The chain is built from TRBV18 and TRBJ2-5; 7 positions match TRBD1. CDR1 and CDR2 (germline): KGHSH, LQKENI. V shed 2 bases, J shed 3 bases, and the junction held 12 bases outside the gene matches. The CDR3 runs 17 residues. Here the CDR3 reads CASSPFRTRGQEETQYF. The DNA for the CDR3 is TGTGCCAGCTCACCATTCCGAACGCGCGGACAGGAAGAGACCCAGTACTTC.

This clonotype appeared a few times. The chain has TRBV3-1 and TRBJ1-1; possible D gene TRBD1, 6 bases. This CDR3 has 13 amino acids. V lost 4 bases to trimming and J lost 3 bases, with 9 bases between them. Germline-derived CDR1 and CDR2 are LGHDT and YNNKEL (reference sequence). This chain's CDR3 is CASSRTEDTEAFF. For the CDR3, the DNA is TGTGCCAGCAGCCGGACAGAGGACACTGAAGCTTTCTTT.

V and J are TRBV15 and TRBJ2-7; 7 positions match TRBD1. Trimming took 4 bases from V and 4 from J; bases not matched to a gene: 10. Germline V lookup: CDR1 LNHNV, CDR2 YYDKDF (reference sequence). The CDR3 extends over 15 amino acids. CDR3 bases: TGTGCCACCAGCACCCCCACCGGACAGGAGTACGAGCAGTACTTC. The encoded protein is CATSTPTGQEYEQYF. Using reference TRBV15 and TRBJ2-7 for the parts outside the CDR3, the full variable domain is DAMVIQNPRYQVTQFGKPVTLSCSQTLNHNVMYWYQQKSSQAPKLLFHYYDKDFNNEADTPDNFQSRRPNTSFCFLDIRSPGLGDTAMYLCATSTPTGQEYEQYFGPGTRLTVT.

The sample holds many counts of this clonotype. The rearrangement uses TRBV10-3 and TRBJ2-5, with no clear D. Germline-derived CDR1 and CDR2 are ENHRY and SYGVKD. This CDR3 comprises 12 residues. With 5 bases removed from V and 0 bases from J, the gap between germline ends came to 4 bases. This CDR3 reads CAISPDQETQYF. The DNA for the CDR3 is TGTGCCATCAGTCCCGACCAAGAGACCCAGTACTTC.

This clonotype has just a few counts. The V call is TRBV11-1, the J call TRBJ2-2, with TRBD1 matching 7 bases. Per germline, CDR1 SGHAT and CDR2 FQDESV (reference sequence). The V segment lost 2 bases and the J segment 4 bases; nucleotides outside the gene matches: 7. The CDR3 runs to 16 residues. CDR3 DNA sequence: TGTGCCAGCAGCTTACTGACAGGGTCTCCCACCGGGGAGCTGTTTTTT. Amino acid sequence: CASSLLTGSPTGELFF.

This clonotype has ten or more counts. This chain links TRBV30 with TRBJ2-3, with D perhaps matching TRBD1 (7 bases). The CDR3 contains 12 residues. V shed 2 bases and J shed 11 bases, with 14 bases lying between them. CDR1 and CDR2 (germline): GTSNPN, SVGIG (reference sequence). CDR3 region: CAWSPGGLKQYF. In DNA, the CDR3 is TGTGCCTGGAGTCCAGGGGGGTTGAAGCAGTATTTT.

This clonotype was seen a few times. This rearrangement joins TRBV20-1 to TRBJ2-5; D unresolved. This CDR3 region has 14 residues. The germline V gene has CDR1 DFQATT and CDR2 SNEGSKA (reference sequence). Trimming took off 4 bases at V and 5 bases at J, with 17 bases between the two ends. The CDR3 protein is CSATEDGHLETQYF. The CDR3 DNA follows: TGCAGTGCTACTGAGGACGGGCACTTGGAGACCCAGTACTTC.

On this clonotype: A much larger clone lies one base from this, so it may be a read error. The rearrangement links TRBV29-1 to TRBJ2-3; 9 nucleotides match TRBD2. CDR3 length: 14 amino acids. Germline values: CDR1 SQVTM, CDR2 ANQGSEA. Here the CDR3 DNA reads TGCAGCGTTTCCCTAGCGGGGTTCACATATACGCAGTATTTT. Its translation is CSVSLAGFTYTQYF.

CDR3 sequence: CASSFSTNTEAFF. CDR3 nucleotide sequence: TGTGCCAGCAGCTTTAGTACGAACACTGAAGCTTTCTTT. The chain recombines TRBV7-2 with TRBJ1-1; D is uncertain. V was pared by 3 bases and J by 1 base, with 6 bases between. The germline V gene encodes CDR1 SGHTA and CDR2 FQGNSA. The CDR3 consists of 13 residues.

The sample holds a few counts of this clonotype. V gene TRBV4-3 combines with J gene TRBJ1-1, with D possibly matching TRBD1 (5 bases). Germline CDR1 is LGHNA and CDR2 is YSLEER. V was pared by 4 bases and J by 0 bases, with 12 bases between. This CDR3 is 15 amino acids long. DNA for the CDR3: TGCGCCAGCAGCCTGGGACCCAACCTGAACACTGAAGCTTTCTTT. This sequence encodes CASSLGPNLNTEAFF.

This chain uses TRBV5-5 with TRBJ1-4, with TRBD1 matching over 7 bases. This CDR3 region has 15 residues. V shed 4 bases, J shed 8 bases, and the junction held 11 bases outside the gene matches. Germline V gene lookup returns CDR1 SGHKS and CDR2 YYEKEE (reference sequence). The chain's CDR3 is CASSADRASGEKLFF. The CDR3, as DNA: TGTGCCAGCAGCGCTGACAGGGCTTCAGGGGAAAAACTGTTTTTT.

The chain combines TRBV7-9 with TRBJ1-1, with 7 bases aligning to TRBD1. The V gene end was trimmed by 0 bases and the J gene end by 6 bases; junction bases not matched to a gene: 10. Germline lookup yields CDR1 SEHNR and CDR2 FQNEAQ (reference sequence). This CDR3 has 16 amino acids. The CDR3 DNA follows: TGTGCCAGCAGCTTAGCGGCCGGGGGACAGAGACCTGAAGCTTTCTTT. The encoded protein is CASSLAAGGQRPEAFF.

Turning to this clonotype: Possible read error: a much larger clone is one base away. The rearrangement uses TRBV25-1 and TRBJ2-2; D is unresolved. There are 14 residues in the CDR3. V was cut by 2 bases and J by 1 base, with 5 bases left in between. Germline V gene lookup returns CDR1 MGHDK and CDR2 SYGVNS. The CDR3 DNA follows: TGTGCCAGCAGTGAAGGCGGGAACACCGGGGAGCTGTTTTTT. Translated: CASSEGGNTGELFF.